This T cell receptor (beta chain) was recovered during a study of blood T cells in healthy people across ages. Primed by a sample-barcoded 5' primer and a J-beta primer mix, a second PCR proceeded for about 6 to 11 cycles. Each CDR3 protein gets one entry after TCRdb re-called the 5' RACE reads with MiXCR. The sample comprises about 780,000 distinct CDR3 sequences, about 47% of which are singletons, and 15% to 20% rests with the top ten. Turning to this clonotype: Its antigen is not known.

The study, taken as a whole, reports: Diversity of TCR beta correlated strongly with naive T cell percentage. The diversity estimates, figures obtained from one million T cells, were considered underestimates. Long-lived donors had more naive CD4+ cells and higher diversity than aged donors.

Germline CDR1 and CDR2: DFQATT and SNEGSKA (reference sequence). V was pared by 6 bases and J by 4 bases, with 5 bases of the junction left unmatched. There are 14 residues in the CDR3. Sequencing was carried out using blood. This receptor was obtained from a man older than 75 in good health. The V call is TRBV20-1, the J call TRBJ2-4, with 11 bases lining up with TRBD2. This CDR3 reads CSAPRTSGKNIQYF. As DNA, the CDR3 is TGCAGTGCACCACGGACTAGCGGGAAAAACATTCAGTACTTC.